This T cell receptor beta chain was found in a study of T cells of healthy individuals. Using its own MiXCR run on the 5' RACE reads, TCRdb lists one record per CDR3 protein. The data hold 95,000 to 100,000 distinct CDR3 sequences, with approximately 15% observed a single time. This clonotype was recorded a few times. The germline CDR1 and CDR2 sequences are SQVTM and ANQGSEA. This CDR3 has 13 residues. V shed 6 bases and J 3 bases; nucleotides not matched to a gene: 4. This TCR was sampled from a human donor in good health. The gene calls are TRBV29-1 and TRBJ2-5, with TRBD1 matching 10 bases. Here the CDR3 reads CSVPGTGEETQYF. For the CDR3, the DNA is TGCAGCGTCCCCGGGACAGGGGAAGAGACCCAGTACTTC.